This T cell receptor beta chain was sequenced for a study of glioma-infiltrating T cells. Amplification of TCR alpha and beta CDR3 regions from RNA used iRepertoire nested multiplex PCR. For one-step reverse transcription and amplification, roughly 85-450 ng of tissue mRNA or PBMC total RNA was used. TCRdb re-derived calls from the multiplex PCR reads in MiXCR, one entry per CDR3 protein. Among about 130,000 distinct CDR3 sequences listed, approximately 23% were seen once. CDR3 length: 11 residues. The ends were cut back, 3 bases at V and 7 bases at J, with 7 bases in the middle. CDR1 DFQATT and CDR2 SNEGSKA come from the germline V gene (reference sequence). General study points: Non-neoplastic patients had below-expected tissue-blood divergence, while all gliomas exceeded expectation.

In its sample, this clonotype was seen many times. The antigen is not known. The receptor was isolated from a human donor with low-grade glioma or glioblastoma, undergoing nonglioma brain surgery, or in good health (not recorded which). The V gene is TRBV20-1, the J gene TRBJ2-1; D unclear. What was sequenced was glioma tissue, nonneoplastic brain tissue, or PBMCs (not recorded which). The CDR3 sequence: CSASLVNEQFF. CDR3 coding DNA: TGCAGTGCTAGCTTGGTGAATGAGCAGTTCTTC.